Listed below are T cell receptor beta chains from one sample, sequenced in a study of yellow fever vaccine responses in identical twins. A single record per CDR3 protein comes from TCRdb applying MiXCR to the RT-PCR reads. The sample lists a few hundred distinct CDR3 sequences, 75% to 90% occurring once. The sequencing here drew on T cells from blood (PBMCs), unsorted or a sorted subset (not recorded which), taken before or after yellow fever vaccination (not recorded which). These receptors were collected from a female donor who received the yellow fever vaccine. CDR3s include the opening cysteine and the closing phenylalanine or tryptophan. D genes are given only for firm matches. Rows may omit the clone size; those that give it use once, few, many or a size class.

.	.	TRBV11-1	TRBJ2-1	CASSLVQGTNEQFF	TGTGCCAGCAGCTTAGTACAGGGAACTAATGAGCAGTTCTTC
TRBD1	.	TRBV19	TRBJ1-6	CASSTSLTGKHYNSPLHF	TGTGCCAGTAGTACCAGCCTGACAGGGAAACACTATAATTCACCCCTCCACTTT
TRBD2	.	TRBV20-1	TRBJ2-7	CSARPVQLAETSYEQYF	TGCAGTGCTAGACCGGTACAACTAGCGGAGACCTCCTACGAGCAGTACTTC
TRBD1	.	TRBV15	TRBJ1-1	CATSSHGTGGQRDTEAFF	TGTGCCACCAGCAGCCACGGGACAGGCGGACAGCGGGACACTGAAGCTTTCTTT
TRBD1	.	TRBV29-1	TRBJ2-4	CNISGRDRGIQYF	TGCAACATCTCGGGAAGAGACAGGGGCATTCAGTACTTC
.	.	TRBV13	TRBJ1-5	CASVKDGNQPQHF	TGTGCCAGCGTTAAGGACGGGAATCAGCCCCAGCATTTT
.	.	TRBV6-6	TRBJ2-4	CASRQGTNIQYF	TGTGCCAGCAGGCAGGGGACAAACATTCAGTACTTC
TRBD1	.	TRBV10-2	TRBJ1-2	CASSDNRGLGYTF	TGCGCCAGCAGCGATAACAGGGGGTTGGGCTACACCTTC
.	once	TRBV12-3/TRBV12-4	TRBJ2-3	CASSCGDTQYF	TGTGCCAGCAGTTGTGGAGATACGCAGTATTTT
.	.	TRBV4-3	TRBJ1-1	CASSQEAQREAFF	TGCGCCAGCAGCCAAGAGGCGCAGAGAGAAGCTTTCTTT
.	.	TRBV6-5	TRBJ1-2	CASSYSNRGRDGYTF	TGTGCCAGCAGTTACTCGAACCGAGGGAGGGATGGCTACACCTTC
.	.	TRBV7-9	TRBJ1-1	CASSYLQGTEAFF	TGTGCCAGCAGTTATCTCCAGGGTACTGAAGCTTTCTTT
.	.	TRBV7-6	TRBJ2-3	CASSLALIPGFTDTQYF	TGTGCCAGCAGCTTAGCGCTGATCCCAGGGTTCACAGATACGCAGTATTTT
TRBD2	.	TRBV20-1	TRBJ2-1	CSAPRTSGGTNEQFF	TGCAGTGCTCCCCGGACTAGCGGAGGGACCAATGAGCAGTTCTTC
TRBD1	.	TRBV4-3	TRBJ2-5	CASSHWTGMQETQYF	TGCGCCAGCAGCCATTGGACAGGGATGCAAGAGACCCAGTACTTC
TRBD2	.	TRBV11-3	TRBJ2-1	CASSLTSGRPNEQFF	TGTGCCAGCAGCCTCACTAGCGGGAGACCGAATGAGCAGTTCTTC
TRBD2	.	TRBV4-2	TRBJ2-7	CASSQEGTSGAYEQYF	TGTGCCAGCAGCCAAGAGGGGACTAGCGGAGCCTACGAGCAGTACTTC
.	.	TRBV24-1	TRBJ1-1	CATSDPKRGGAEAFF	TGTGCCACCAGTGACCCCAAACGGGGTGGGGCTGAAGCTTTCTTT
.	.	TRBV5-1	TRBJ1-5	CASSLGGFGNQPQHF	TGCGCCAGCAGCTTGGGAGGGTTTGGCAATCAGCCCCAGCATTTT
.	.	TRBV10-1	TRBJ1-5	CASSGHSQPQHF	TGCGCCAGCAGTGGACATTCACAGCCCCAGCATTTT
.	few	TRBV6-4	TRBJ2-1	CASSESSRANEQFF	TGTGCCAGCAGTGAGAGTTCCCGGGCCAATGAGCAGTTCTTC
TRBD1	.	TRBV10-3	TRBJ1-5	CAISESTGQSQPQHF	TGTGCCATCAGTGAGTCGACAGGGCAAAGTCAGCCCCAGCATTTT
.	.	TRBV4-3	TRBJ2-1	CASSQFGQLANEQFF	TGCGCCAGCAGCCAATTTGGACAGCTGGCGAATGAGCAGTTCTTC
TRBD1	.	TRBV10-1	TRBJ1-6	CASSESPTSGTGDGHSPLHF	TGCGCCAGCAGTGAATCCCCAACATCCGGGACAGGGGACGGGCATTCACCCCTCCACTTT
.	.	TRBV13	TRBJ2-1	CASSLTQGYNEQFF	TGTGCCAGCAGCTTAACCCAGGGTTACAATGAGCAGTTCTTC
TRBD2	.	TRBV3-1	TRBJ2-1	CASSQEWLAGPDSEQFF	TGTGCCAGCAGCCAAGAGTGGCTAGCGGGCCCCGATTCTGAGCAGTTCTTC
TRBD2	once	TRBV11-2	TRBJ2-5	CASSPKTLAFQETQYF	TGTGCCAGCAGCCCGAAAACACTAGCGTTCCAAGAGACCCAGTACTTC
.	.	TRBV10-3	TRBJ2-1	CAISPMDSYNEQFF	TGTGCCATCAGTCCAATGGACAGTTACAATGAGCAGTTCTTC
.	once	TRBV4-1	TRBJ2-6	CASSQGEGSGANVLTF	TGCGCCAGCAGCCAAGGCGAGGGTTCTGGGGCCAACGTCCTGACTTTC
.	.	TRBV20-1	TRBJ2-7	CSARLPTYEQYF	TGCAGTGCTAGACTTCCGACCTACGAGCAGTACTTC
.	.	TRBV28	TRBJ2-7	CATHQAHNEQYF	TGTGCCACCCACCAGGCCCACAATGAGCAGTACTTC
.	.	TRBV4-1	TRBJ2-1	CASSQGRVPNEQFF	TGCGCCAGCAGCCAAGGTCGTGTCCCCAATGAGCAGTTCTTC
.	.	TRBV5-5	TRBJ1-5	CASSSGGGGSNQPQHF	TGTGCCAGCAGCAGTGGGGGGGGCGGTAGCAATCAGCCCCAGCATTTT